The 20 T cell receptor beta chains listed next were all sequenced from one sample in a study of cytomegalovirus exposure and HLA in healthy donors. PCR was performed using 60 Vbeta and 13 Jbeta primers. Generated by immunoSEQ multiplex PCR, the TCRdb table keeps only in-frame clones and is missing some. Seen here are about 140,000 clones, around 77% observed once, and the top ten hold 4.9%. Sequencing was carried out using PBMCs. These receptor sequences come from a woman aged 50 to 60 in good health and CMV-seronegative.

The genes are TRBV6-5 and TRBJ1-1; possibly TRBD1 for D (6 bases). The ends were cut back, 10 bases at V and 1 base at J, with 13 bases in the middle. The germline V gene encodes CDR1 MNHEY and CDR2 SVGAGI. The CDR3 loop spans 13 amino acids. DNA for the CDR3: TGTGCCACCTCACGGGGACAGAACACTGAAGCTTTCTTT. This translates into CATSRGQNTEAFF.

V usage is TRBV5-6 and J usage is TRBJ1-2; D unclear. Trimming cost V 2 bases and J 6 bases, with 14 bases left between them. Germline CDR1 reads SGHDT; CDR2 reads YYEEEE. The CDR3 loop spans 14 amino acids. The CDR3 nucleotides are TGTGCCAGCAGCTTAAGAGGTCCGTCGGATGGCTACACCTTC. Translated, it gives CASSLRGPSDGYTF. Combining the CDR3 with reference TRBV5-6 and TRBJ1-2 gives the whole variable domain DAGVTQSPTHLIKTRGQQVTLRCSPKSGHDTVSWYQQALGQGPQFIFQYYEEEERQRGNFPDRFSGHQFPNYSSELNVNALLLGDSALYLCASSLRGPSDGYTFGSGTRLTVV.

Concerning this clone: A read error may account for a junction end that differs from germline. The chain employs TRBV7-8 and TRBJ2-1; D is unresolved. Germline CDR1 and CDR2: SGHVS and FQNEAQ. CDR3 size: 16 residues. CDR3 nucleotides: TGTGTCAGCAGCTTATCCCACTCAAGCTCCTACAATGAGCAGTTCTTC. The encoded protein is CVSSLSHSSSYNEQFF.

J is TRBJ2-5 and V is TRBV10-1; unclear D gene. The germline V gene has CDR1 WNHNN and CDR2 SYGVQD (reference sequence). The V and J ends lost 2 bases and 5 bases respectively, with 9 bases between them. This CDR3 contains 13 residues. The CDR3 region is CASSERSRETQYF. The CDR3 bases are TGCGCCAGCAGTGAGAGGAGTCGTGAGACCCAGTACTTC.

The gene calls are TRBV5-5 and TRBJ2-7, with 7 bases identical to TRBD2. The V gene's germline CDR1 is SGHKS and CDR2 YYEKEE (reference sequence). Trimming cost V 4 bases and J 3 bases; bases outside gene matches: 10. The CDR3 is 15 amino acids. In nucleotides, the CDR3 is TGTGCCAGCAGCGTCCTGGGGGGGATGAACTACGAGCAGTACTTC. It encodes CASSVLGGMNYEQYF.

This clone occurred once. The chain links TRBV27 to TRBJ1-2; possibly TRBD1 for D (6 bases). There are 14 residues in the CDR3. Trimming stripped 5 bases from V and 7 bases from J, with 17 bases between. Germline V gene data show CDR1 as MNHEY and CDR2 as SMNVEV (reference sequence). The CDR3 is CASSGGGGVAGYTF. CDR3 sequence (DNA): TGTGCCAGCAGTGGAGGAGGGGGGGTTGCTGGCTACACCTTC.

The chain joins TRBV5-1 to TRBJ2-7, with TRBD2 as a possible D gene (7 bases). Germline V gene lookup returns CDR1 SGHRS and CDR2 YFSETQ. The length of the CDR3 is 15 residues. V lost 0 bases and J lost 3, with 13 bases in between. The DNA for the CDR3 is TGCGCCAGCAGCTTGGTGAGGGGGGGCCACTACGAGCAGTACTTC. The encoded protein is CASSLVRGGHYEQYF.

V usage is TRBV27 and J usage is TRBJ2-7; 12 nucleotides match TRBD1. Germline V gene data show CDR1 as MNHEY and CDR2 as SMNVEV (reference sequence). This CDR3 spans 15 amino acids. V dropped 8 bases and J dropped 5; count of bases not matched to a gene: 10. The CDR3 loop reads CASPSRDRGPHEQYF. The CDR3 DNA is TGTGCCAGCCCTTCTAGGGACAGGGGGCCCCACGAGCAGTACTTC.

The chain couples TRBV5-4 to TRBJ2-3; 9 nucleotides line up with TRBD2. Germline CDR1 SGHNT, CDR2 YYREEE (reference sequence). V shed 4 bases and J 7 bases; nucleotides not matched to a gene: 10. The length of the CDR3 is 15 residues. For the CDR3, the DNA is TGTGCCAGCAGCACTGGCGCGGGGGGGCTTCATACGCAGTATTTT. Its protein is CASSTGAGGLHTQYF.

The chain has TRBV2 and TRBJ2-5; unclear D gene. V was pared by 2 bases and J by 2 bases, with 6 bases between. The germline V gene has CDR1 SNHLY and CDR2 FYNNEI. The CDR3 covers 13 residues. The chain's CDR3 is CASSERRQETQYF. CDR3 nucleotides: TGTGCCAGCAGTGAAAGGCGGCAAGAGACCCAGTACTTC.

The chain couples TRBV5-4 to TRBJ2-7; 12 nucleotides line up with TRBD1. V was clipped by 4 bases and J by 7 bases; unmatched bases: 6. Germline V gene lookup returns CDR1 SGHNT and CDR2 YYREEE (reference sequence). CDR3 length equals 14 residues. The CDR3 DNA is TGTGCCAGCAGCCCCCGGGACAGGGGGCGAGAGCAGTACTTC. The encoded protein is CASSPRDRGREQYF.

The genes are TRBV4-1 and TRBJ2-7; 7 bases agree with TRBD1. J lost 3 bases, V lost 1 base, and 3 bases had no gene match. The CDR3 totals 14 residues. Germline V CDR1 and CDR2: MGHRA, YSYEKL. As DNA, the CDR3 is TGCGCCAGCAGCCAAGTAGGGGGCAGCTACGAGCAGTACTTC. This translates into CASSQVGGSYEQYF.

The CDR3 loop reads CASSTGTGSTDTQYF. In DNA, the CDR3 is TGTGCCAGTAGTACCGGGACAGGGAGCACAGATACGCAGTATTTT. The chain has TRBV19 and TRBJ2-3, with 9 bases fitting TRBD1. V was clipped by 4 bases and J by 0 bases; unmatched bases: 2. Germline V lookup: CDR1 LNHDA, CDR2 SQIVND (reference sequence). This CDR3 spans 15 amino acids. The complete variable domain, with remaining parts taken from reference TRBV19 and TRBJ2-3, reads DGGITQSPKYLFRKEGQNVTLSCEQNLNHDAMYWYRQDPGQGLRLIYYSQIVNDFQKGDIAEGYSVSREKKESFPLTVTSAQKNPTAFYLCASSTGTGSTDTQYFGPGTRLTVL.

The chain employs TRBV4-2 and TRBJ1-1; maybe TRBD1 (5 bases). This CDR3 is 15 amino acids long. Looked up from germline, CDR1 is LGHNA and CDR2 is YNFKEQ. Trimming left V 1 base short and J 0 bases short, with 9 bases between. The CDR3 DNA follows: TGTGCCAGCAGCCAAGCGGGGGACTTGAACACTGAAGCTTTCTTT. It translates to CASSQAGDLNTEAFF.

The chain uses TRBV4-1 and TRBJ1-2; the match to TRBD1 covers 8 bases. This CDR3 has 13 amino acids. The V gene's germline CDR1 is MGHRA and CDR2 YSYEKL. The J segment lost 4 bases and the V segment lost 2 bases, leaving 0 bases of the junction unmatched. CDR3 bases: TGCGCCAGCAGCCAAACAGGGGGCTATGGCTACACCTTC. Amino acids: CASSQTGGYGYTF.

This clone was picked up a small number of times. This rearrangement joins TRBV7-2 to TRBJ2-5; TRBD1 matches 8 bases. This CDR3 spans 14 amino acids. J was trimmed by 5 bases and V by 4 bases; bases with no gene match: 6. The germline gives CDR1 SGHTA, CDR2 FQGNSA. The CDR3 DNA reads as TGTGCCAGCAGCTCCCGACAGGGGTGGGAGACCCAGTACTTC. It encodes CASSSRQGWETQYF.

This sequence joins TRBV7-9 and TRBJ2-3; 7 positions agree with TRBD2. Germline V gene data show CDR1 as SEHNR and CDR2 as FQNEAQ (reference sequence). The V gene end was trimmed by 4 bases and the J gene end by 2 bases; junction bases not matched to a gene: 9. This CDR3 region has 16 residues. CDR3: CASSWDLAEATDTQYF. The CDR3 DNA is TGTGCCAGCAGCTGGGATCTAGCGGAGGCCACAGATACGCAGTATTTT.

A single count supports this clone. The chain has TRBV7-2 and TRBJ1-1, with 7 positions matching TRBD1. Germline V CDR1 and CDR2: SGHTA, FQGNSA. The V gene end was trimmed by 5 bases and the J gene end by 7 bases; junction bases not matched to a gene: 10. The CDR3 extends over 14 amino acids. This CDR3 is CASSPRQGMIEAFF. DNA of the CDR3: TGTGCCAGCAGCCCCCGACAGGGAATGATTGAAGCTTTCTTT.

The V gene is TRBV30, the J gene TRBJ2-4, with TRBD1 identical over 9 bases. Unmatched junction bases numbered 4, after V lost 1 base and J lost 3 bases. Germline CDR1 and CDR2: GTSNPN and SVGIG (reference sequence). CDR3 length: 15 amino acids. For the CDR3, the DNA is TGTGCCTGGAGTGGGGACAGGGAGGGCAAAAACATTCAGTACTTC. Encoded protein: CAWSGDREGKNIQYF.

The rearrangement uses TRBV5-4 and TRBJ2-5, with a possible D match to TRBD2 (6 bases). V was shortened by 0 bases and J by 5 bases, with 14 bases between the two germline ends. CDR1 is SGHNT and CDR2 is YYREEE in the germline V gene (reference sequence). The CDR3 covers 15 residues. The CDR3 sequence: CASSLATNGGETQYF. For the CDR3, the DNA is TGTGCCAGCAGCTTGGCCACCAATGGAGGGGAGACCCAGTACTTC.